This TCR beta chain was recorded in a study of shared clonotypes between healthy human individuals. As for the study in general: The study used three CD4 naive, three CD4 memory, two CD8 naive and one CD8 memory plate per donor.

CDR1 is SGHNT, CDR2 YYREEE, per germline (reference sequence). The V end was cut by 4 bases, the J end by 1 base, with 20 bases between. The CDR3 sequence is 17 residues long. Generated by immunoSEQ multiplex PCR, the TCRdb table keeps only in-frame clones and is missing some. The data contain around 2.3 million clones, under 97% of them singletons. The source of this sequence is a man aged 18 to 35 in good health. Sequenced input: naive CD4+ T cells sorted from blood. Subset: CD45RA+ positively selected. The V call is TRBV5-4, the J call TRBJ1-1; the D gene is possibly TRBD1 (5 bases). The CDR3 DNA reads TGTGCCAGCAGCCCTGAAGCTAGGGGAAGGGGGAACACTGAAGCTTTCTTT. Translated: CASSPEARGRGNTEAFF. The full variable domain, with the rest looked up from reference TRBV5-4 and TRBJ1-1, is ETGVTQSPTHLIKTRGQQVTLRCSSQSGHNTVSWYQQALGQGPQFIFQYYREEENGRGNFPPRFSGLQFPNYSSELNVNALELDDSALYLCASSPEARGRGNTEAFFGQGTRLTVV.